The source of this T cell receptor beta chain is a study of cytomegalovirus exposure and HLA in healthy donors. Turning to the study itself: Researchers previously reported finding about 110 million unique TCR beta sequences from 170 million or so T cells.

Primers included in the PCR were 60 Vbeta and 13 Jbeta primers. Profiling relied on immunoSEQ multiplex PCR, and the TCRdb table lists in-frame clones only, not all of them. The sample lists 85,000 to 100,000 clones; about 80% were seen once. This CDR3 contains 15 residues. V was shortened by 1 base and J by 2 bases, with 11 bases between the two germline ends. CDR1 is MNHEY and CDR2 is SMNVEV in the germline V gene (reference sequence). The gene calls are TRBV27 and TRBJ2-5; D call uncertain. The sequencing sample was made of PBMCs. This TCR was sampled from a male donor in good health and CMV-seropositive. The CDR3 region has the DNA TGTGCCAGCAGTTTATTGGCGGCAGTACAAGAGACCCAGTACTTC. Protein: CASSLLAAVQETQYF.